This T cell receptor beta chain is drawn from a study of T cell responses to AZD1222 COVID-19 vaccine. Across the study: Some second doses came at about 4 weeks and others at about 12 weeks; these were pooled.

About this clone: The antigen remains undetermined.

Study conclusions and caveats: Donor demographics were predominantly white British with a female majority; clonal diversity may be underestimated. The study sampled repertoires only after the peak T cell response.

Assay used: immunoSEQ multiplex PCR; TCRdb lists only in-frame clones, some missing. The profile shows about 110,000 clones, about 93% of them singletons. This receptor was taken from an adult in good health. The sample consisted of peripheral blood, taken on day 0 of AZD1222 vaccination.

The CDR3 loop is CASSPTLGGIGGKLFF. CDR3 in DNA: TGCGCCAGCAGCCCCACGCTGGGTGGGATTGGAGGAAAACTGTTTTTT. The genes are TRBV4-3 and TRBJ1-4, with D unclear. CDR3 length: 16 amino acids. Germline CDR1 is LGHNA and CDR2 is YSLEER. Trimming took off 4 bases at V and 10 bases at J, with 22 bases between the two ends.